The 20 T cell receptor beta chains below all came from one sample that was sequenced in a study of blood T cell repertoires in COVID-19. Repertoires were generated with immunoSEQ multiplex PCR, while TCRdb's copy carries only in-frame clones and drops some. Counted here are some 300,000 clones, about 90% occurring once; the ten biggest clones make up less than 3.5%. The sequencing sample was made of PBMCs or T cells enriched from blood (not recorded which). These receptors originate from a woman aged 50 to 65 who had been exposed to COVID-19.

The chain couples TRBV5-1 to TRBJ2-1; a possible D gene is TRBD1 (6 bases). The V and J ends lost 3 bases and 7 bases respectively, with 11 bases between them. The CDR3 extends over 13 amino acids. Germline V lookup: CDR1 SGHRS, CDR2 YFSETQ. CDR3 in DNA: TGCGCCAGCAGCTACGGACAGATTAATGAGCAGTTCTTC. Translating gives CASSYGQINEQFF. The variable domain in full, completed from reference TRBV5-1 and TRBJ2-1, reads KAGVTQTPRYLIKTRGQQVTLSCSPISGHRSVSWYQQTPGQGLQFLFEYFSETQRNKGNFPGRFSGRQFSNSRSEMNVSTLELGDSALYLCASSYGQINEQFFGPGTRLTVL.

This chain connects TRBV27 to TRBJ2-6; 8 positions agree with TRBD1. Trimming cost V 4 bases and J 3 bases; bases outside gene matches: 14. Germline CDR1 MNHEY, CDR2 SMNVEV (reference sequence). The CDR3 loop spans 19 amino acids. The CDR3 coding sequence is TGTGCCAGCAGTTCAAACCCGGGACAGGTGTTTTATGGGGCCAACGTCCTGACTTTC. Its translation is CASSSNPGQVFYGANVLTF.

The chain couples TRBV28 to TRBJ1-2; 8 bases fit TRBD1. The V and J ends lost 5 bases and 3 bases, in that order; junction bases with no gene match: 8. This CDR3 region has 15 residues. The germline V gene has CDR1 MDHEN and CDR2 SYDVKM. The CDR3 region is CASSPDRVRHYGYTF. The CDR3 nucleotides read TGTGCCAGCAGTCCGGACAGGGTTCGGCACTATGGCTACACCTTC.

The chain couples TRBV5-5 to TRBJ1-1; no clear D gene. The germline V gene has CDR1 SGHKS and CDR2 YYEKEE (reference sequence). V lost 0 bases to trimming and J lost 3 bases, with 6 bases between them. The CDR3 has 13 residues. The CDR3 DNA sequence: TGTGCCAGCAGCTTGGGCGGAGACACTGAAGCTTTCTTT. This gives the protein CASSLGGDTEAFF.

J is TRBJ2-3 and V is TRBV3-1 (or the pseudogene TRBV3-2), with TRBD2 matching 8 bases. The germline CDR1 and CDR2 sequences are LGHDT and YNNKEL (reference sequence). V was pared by 0 bases and J by 0 bases, with 8 bases of the junction left unmatched. The CDR3 sequence is 18 residues long. In DNA form, the CDR3 reads TGTGCCAGCAGCCAAGATTGGTTAGTAGCGGGGAGCACAGATACGCAGTATTTT. Its protein product is CASSQDWLVAGSTDTQYF.

The chain is built from TRBV18 and TRBJ1-6, with D possibly matching TRBD1 (6 bases). Germline V lookup: CDR1 KGHSH, CDR2 LQKENI. The CDR3 spans 16 residues. Trimming took 8 bases from V and 0 from J, leaving 14 bases between them. CDR3 amino acids: CASPGDKSSYNSPLHF. DNA of the CDR3: TGTGCCAGCCCAGGGGACAAAAGCTCCTATAATTCACCCCTCCACTTT.

The chain has TRBV5-1 and TRBJ2-7; a possible D gene is TRBD1 (6 bases). This CDR3 contains 13 residues. Trimming removed 5 bases from V and 5 bases from J, with 14 bases in between. CDR1 is SGHRS and CDR2 is YFSETQ in the germline V gene. CDR3 protein: CASRIQGSHEQYF. The CDR3 DNA sequence: TGCGCCAGCAGGATACAGGGATCCCACGAGCAGTACTTC.

The chain joins TRBV5-1 to TRBJ1-6; 7 bases are a match to TRBD1. CDR1 and CDR2 (germline): SGHRS, YFSETQ. The trim removed 0 bases at V and 8 bases at J, leaving 5 bases unmatched. CDR3 length equals 15 residues. The CDR3 spells CASSLDRGWDSPLHF. Written as DNA, the CDR3 is TGCGCCAGCAGCTTGGACAGGGGTTGGGATTCACCCCTCCACTTT.

The chain couples TRBV20-1 to TRBJ1-2, with D possibly being TRBD1 (6 bases). Germline values: CDR1 DFQATT, CDR2 SNEGSKA (reference sequence). The CDR3 length is 11 residues. The CDR3 reads CRGGGNYGYTF. CDR3 in DNA: TGCAGGGGAGGGGGTAACTATGGCTACACCTTC.

This chain uses TRBV18 with TRBJ1-1; maybe TRBD1 (6 bases). Germline loops: CDR1 KGHSH, CDR2 LQKENI. The CDR3 has 15 residues. Trimming took 3 bases from V and 0 from J, leaving 11 bases between them. CDR3 coding DNA: TGTGCCAGCTCACCGGGACAATCCATGAACACTGAAGCTTTCTTT. Encoded protein: CASSPGQSMNTEAFF.

The CDR3 DNA reads as TGTGCCAGCAGGTCAAATGAAAAACTGTTTTTT. It encodes CASRSNEKLFF. This chain links TRBV6-5 with TRBJ1-4; D ambiguous. The ends were cut back, 6 bases at V and 5 bases at J, with 4 bases in the middle. Germline V gene lookup returns CDR1 MNHEY and CDR2 SVGAGI. This CDR3 region has 11 residues.

This chain links TRBV3-1 (or the pseudogene TRBV3-2) with TRBJ2-3; no clear D gene. Trimming cost V 1 base and J 2 bases, with 7 bases left between them. The CDR3 extends over 14 amino acids. Germline V gene data show CDR1 as LGHDT and CDR2 as YNNKEL (reference sequence). CDR3 sequence: CASSQGQITDTQYF. The CDR3, as DNA: TGTGCCAGCAGCCAAGGGCAGATCACAGATACGCAGTATTTT.

J is TRBJ2-7 and V is TRBV29-1; D ambiguous. V was clipped by 5 bases and J by 0 bases, with 8 bases between them. The CDR3 is made up of 12 amino acids. CDR1 is SQVTM, CDR2 ANQGSEA, per germline. The CDR3: CSVSPSSYEQYF. CDR3 bases: TGCAGCGTTTCCCCCAGCTCCTACGAGCAGTACTTC.

The chain is built from TRBV6-1 and TRBJ1-6, with D uncertain. V was cut by 2 bases and J by 6 bases, with 11 bases left in between. Germline values: CDR1 MNHNS, CDR2 SASEGT. The CDR3 has 15 amino acids. CDR3 residues: CASSETRSPNSPLHF. Here the CDR3 DNA reads TGTGCCAGCAGTGAAACCCGGTCCCCTAATTCACCCCTCCACTTT.

V is TRBV10-1 and J is TRBJ1-4; TRBD1 is a possible D gene (5 bases). V lost 8 bases, J lost 4 bases, and 14 bases lay in between. Germline V gene data show CDR1 as WNHNN and CDR2 as SYGVQD (reference sequence). The CDR3 spans 14 residues. CDR3 DNA sequence: TGCGCCAGCGGGACTGGCCCACGTAATGAAAAACTGTTTTTT. As protein: CASGTGPRNEKLFF.

This clone showed up just once. V usage is TRBV10-3 and J usage is TRBJ1-1, with TRBD1 identical over 11 bases. Germline V gene lookup returns CDR1 ENHRY and CDR2 SYGVKD. The CDR3 has 16 residues. V lost 0 bases and J lost 4; bases outside the gene matches: 4. CDR3 bases: TGTGCCATCAGTGAGTCCTGGGACAGGGGGACCACTGAAGCTTTCTTT. Residues: CAISESWDRGTTEAFF.

The chain couples TRBV6-1 to TRBJ1-2; TRBD1 aligns across 10 bases. The J segment lost 5 bases and the V segment lost 3 bases, leaving 3 bases of the junction unmatched. This CDR3 is built from 14 residues. Germline CDR1 and CDR2: MNHNS and SASEGT. This CDR3 reads CASSEGTGAYGYTF. The CDR3 DNA is TGTGCCAGCAGTGAGGGGACAGGGGCTTATGGCTACACCTTC.

V and J are TRBV4-1 and TRBJ2-5; D is possibly TRBD2 (6 bases). V was shortened by 2 bases and J by 5 bases, with 18 bases between the two germline ends. The CDR3 covers 16 residues. From germline, CDR1 is MGHRA and CDR2 YSYEKL. The CDR3, as DNA: TGCGCCAGCAGCCAACTTGGGGCAGGGAGGAGCGAGACCCAGTACTTC. This translates into CASSQLGAGRSETQYF.

The J gene is TRBJ1-2, the V gene TRBV7-9; a weak D match, TRBD1 (6 bases). Per germline, CDR1 SEHNR and CDR2 FQNEAQ (reference sequence). The germline V and J ends were trimmed by 1 base and 5 bases, with 14 bases remaining between them. The CDR3 spans 15 residues. CDR3 bases: TGTGCCAGCAGCTTAGGTCAGGGGCGGGAGTATGGCTACACCTTC. Translated: CASSLGQGREYGYTF.

This clone showed up just a few times. This chain's CDR3 is CAIREDRNQPQHF. The CDR3 nucleotides are TGTGCCATCAGGGAGGACAGAAATCAGCCCCAGCATTTT. The chain employs TRBV10-3 and TRBJ1-5, with TRBD1 as a possible D gene (6 bases). Trimming shortened V by 6 bases and J by 4 bases, and 10 bases separated the two germline ends. Germline CDR1 reads ENHRY; CDR2 reads SYGVKD. The CDR3 contains 13 residues.